The rows below give T cell receptor beta chains drawn from one sample of a study of blood T cell repertoires in COVID-19. Clones were read by immunoSEQ multiplex PCR, and TCRdb kept only the in-frame ones, dropping some. The table lists roughly 230,000 clones, 75% to 85% of them singletons. Sample: peripheral blood. These receptors originate from a human donor in a cohort sampled during active COVID-19. The CDR3 runs from the conserved cysteine through the conserved F or W. The D gene is left open where the match is weak. A clone size is listed for some rows: how often the clone was seen (once, few, many), or a class if it is expanded.

clone_size j_call v_call d_call cdr3_aa cdr3_nt
once TRBJ1-2 TRBV5-1 TRBD1 CASRLGQGGNYGYTF TGCGCCAGCAGACTTGGACAGGGAGGAAACTATGGCTACACCTTC
NA TRBJ1-2 TRBV18 NA CASSPWAQSNYGYTF TGTGCCAGCTCACCATGGGCGCAGTCGAACTATGGCTACACCTTC
NA TRBJ2-2 TRBV5-1 NA CASSLGTGNTGELFF TGCGCCAGCAGCCTAGGAACCGGGAACACCGGGGAGCTGTTTTTT
NA TRBJ2-3 TRBV7-9 TRBD2 CASFRTSGSTDTQYF TGTGCCAGCTTCCGGACTAGCGGCAGCACAGATACGCAGTATTTT
NA TRBJ2-1 TRBV5-1 NA CASSLEAGRVNEQFF TGCGCCAGCAGCTTGGAGGCGGGAAGAGTCAATGAGCAGTTCTTC
NA TRBJ1-5 TRBV19 NA CASSTGQYYSNQPQHF TGTGCCAGTAGTACCGGACAGTACTATAGCAATCAGCCCCAGCATTTT
NA TRBJ1-6 TRBV2 NA CASRRENNSPLHF TGTGCCAGCAGGAGGGAAAATAATTCACCCCTCCACTTT
NA TRBJ2-2 TRBV11-2 TRBD2 CASSFQGLAGAPGELFF TGTGCCAGCAGCTTCCAGGGACTAGCGGGAGCCCCCGGGGAGCTGTTTTTT
NA TRBJ2-7 TRBV27 NA CAPGVGSYEQYF TGTGCCCCGGGGGTCGGCTCCTACGAGCAGTACTTC
NA TRBJ1-5 TRBV30 NA CAWSWGQGSQPQHF TGTGCCTGGAGTTGGGGGCAGGGGAGTCAGCCCCAGCATTTT
NA TRBJ1-1 TRBV9 TRBD1 CASSVGQLNTEAFF TGTGCCAGCAGCGTGGGACAGCTGAACACTGAAGCTTTCTTT
NA TRBJ2-2 TRBV25-1 NA CASRGAGTGELFF TGTGCCAGCAGAGGGGCAGGCACCGGGGAGCTGTTTTTT
NA TRBJ2-3 TRBV6-5 NA CASTRGVETGSVQYF TGTGCCAGCACCCGGGGGGTTGAGACAGGTTCGGTGCAGTATTTT
NA TRBJ2-3 TRBV18 TRBD1 CASSPPRTGGTDTQYF TGTGCCAGCTCACCACCAAGGACAGGGGGCACAGATACGCAGTATTTT
NA TRBJ2-2 TRBV18 TRBD2 CASSPGLAGSTGELFF TGTGCCAGCTCACCCGGACTAGCGGGATCCACCGGGGAGCTGTTTTTT
NA TRBJ1-5 TRBV15 NA CATSRSQGLTDQPQHF TGTGCCACCAGCAGATCTCAGGGGTTGACGGATCAGCCCCAGCATTTT
NA TRBJ2-5 TRBV28 TRBD1 CASSQLTGVETQYF TGTGCCAGCAGTCAACTGACAGGGGTGGAGACCCAGTACTTC
few TRBJ2-1 TRBV6-1 NA CASSEIFGALYNEQFF TGTGCCAGCAGTGAAATTTTTGGGGCACTCTACAATGAGCAGTTCTTC
NA TRBJ1-3 TRBV19 NA CASSTRFGGNTIYF TGTGCCAGTAGTACCAGGTTCGGCGGAAACACCATATATTTT
NA TRBJ1-4 TRBV19 NA CASKEQRGNNEKLFF TGTGCCAGTAAAGAGCAGAGAGGAAATAATGAAAAACTGTTTTTT
NA TRBJ2-7 TRBV6-5 NA CASTQRPLSYEQYF TGTGCCAGCACCCAGCGGCCGCTATCCTACGAGCAGTACTTC
NA TRBJ2-2 TRBV24-1 TRBD1 CATSDHRGLATGELFF TGTGCCACCAGTGACCACAGGGGGCTGGCTACCGGGGAGCTGTTTTTT
NA TRBJ2-7 TRBV28 NA CASSSEYEQYF TGTGCCAGCAGTTCCGAGTACGAGCAGTACTTC
NA TRBJ1-2 TRBV19 NA CASMRNYGYTF TGTGCCAGTATGAGGAACTATGGCTACACCTTC
NA TRBJ2-7 TRBV5-1 TRBD1 CASSLARRTGTDSF TGCGCCAGCAGCTTGGCTCGTAGGACCGGGACAGATAGCTTC
once TRBJ2-3 TRBV5-5 NA CASSYGESQYF TGTGCCAGCAGCTACGGAGAGTCGCAGTATTTT
once TRBJ1-5 TRBV19 NA CASTTPGAGQPQHF TGTGCCAGCACTACTCCAGGGGCAGGTCAGCCCCAGCATTTT
NA TRBJ2-5 TRBV5-4 TRBD1 CASSTTGFETQYF TGTGCCAGCAGCACGACAGGGTTCGAGACCCAGTACTTC
NA TRBJ1-4 TRBV23-1 NA CASSRRGRGCEKLFF TGCGCCAGCAGTCGAAGGGGCAGGGGCTGTGAAAAACTGTTTTTT
NA TRBJ2-7 TRBV29-1 TRBD1 CSVPQHIGGSTYEQYF TGCAGCGTTCCACAGCATATAGGGGGCTCTACCTACGAGCAGTACTTC
NA TRBJ2-1 TRBV7-2 TRBD2 CASSLEGGRRNEQFF TGTGCCAGCAGCTTAGAAGGCGGGAGGAGAAATGAGCAGTTCTTC
NA TRBJ2-2 TRBV27 NA CASRPPGFNTGELFF TGTGCCAGCAGGCCACCGGGTTTTAACACCGGGGAGCTGTTTTTT
NA TRBJ2-1 TRBV29-1 TRBD1 CSVPGTGRLVEQFF TGCAGCGTACCGGGGACAGGTCGTTTAGTGGAGCAGTTCTTC
NA TRBJ2-1 TRBV18 TRBD1 CASSLGGARFNEQFF TGTGCCAGCTCATTAGGGGGCGCCCGTTTCAATGAGCAGTTCTTC
NA TRBJ1-2 TRBV5-1 TRBD1 CASSLVGGSGYTF TGCGCCAGCAGCTTGGTAGGGGGCAGTGGCTACACCTTC
once TRBJ2-3 TRBV6-4 TRBD2 CASSWGTSGTDTQYF TGTGCCAGCTCCTGGGGGACTAGCGGCACAGATACGCAGTATTTT
NA TRBJ2-3 TRBV11-3 TRBD2 CASRSGGLSDTQYF TGTGCCAGCAGGAGCGGGGGGCTGTCAGATACGCAGTATTTT
once TRBJ1-1 TRBV18 NA CASSRSLTEAFF TGTGCCAGCTCACGGAGTTTGACTGAAGCTTTCTTT
NA TRBJ2-5 TRBV5-1 NA CASSRVQAQETQYF TGCGCCAGCAGTAGGGTACAGGCCCAAGAGACCCAGTACTTC
once TRBJ1-2 TRBV2 TRBD1 CASSEAQGSGYTF TGTGCCAGCAGTGAAGCACAGGGGTCCGGCTACACCTTC
NA TRBJ2-1 TRBV10-2 TRBD2 CASSESLAGAYNEQFF TGCGCCAGCAGTGAGTCCTTAGCGGGAGCTTACAATGAGCAGTTCTTC
NA TRBJ2-3 TRBV21-1 NA CASSKDGASTDTQYF TGTGCCAGCAGCAAAGATGGGGCCAGCACAGATACGCAGTATTTT
NA TRBJ2-7 TRBV10-3 TRBD1 CAISGGTVSYEQYF TGTGCCATCAGTGGGGGGACAGTCTCCTACGAGCAGTACTTC
NA TRBJ1-5 TRBV9 NA CASSVGSNQPQHF TGTGCCAGCAGCGTAGGTAGTAATCAGCCCCAGCATTTT
NA TRBJ2-7 TRBV19 NA CASRAGRDYEQYF TGTGCCAGTAGGGCAGGGCGGGACTACGAGCAGTACTTC
once TRBJ2-1 TRBV6-5 NA CASSSQGRGAPNEQFF TGTGCCAGCAGTTCCCAGGGGAGGGGGGCCCCCAATGAGCAGTTCTTC
NA TRBJ1-2 TRBV25-1 NA CASSSRVYGGANYGYTF TGTGCCAGCAGTTCCCGAGTCTATGGGGGGGCCAACTATGGCTACACCTTC
NA TRBJ1-1 TRBV10-3 TRBD1 CAITTGVMNTEAFF TGTGCCATCACGACAGGGGTAATGAACACTGAAGCTTTCTTT
NA TRBJ2-7 TRBV5-4 TRBD1 CASSSSRQGLYEQYF TGTGCCAGCAGCAGCTCGCGACAGGGGTTATACGAGCAGTACTTC
once TRBJ1-1 TRBV5-1 NA CASSFPGTGHTEAFF TGCGCCAGCAGCTTTCCCGGGACTGGACACACTGAAGCTTTCTTT
few TRBJ1-4 TRBV30 TRBD1 CAWSVGGTGNEKLFF TGTGCCTGGAGTGTAGGAGGGACAGGAAATGAAAAACTGTTTTTT
few TRBJ1-1 TRBV29-1 TRBD1 CSGQQGLLAEAFF TGCAGCGGGCAACAGGGGCTATTGGCGGAAGCTTTCTTT
NA TRBJ1-6 TRBV5-6 TRBD1 CASRTTGGANSPLHF TGTGCCAGCAGAACTACAGGGGGTGCGAATTCACCCCTCCACTTT
few TRBJ1-1 TRBV5-1 TRBD1 CASSVQGAGNTEAFF TGCGCCAGCAGCGTTCAGGGGGCAGGGAACACTGAAGCTTTCTTT
NA TRBJ1-6 TRBV4-1 NA CASSQAPFLRDTNSPLHF TGCGCCAGCAGCCAAGCCCCATTCCTCCGGGACACCAATTCACCCCTCCACTTT
NA TRBJ2-5 TRBV28 TRBD2 CASSSPRIAGVGRETQYF TGTGCCAGCAGTTCCCCCCGTATAGCGGGAGTAGGGCGAGAGACCCAGTACTTC
NA TRBJ2-7 TRBV24-1 NA CATSDRLRWYEQYF TGTGCCACCAGTGACCGATTGAGGTGGTACGAGCAGTACTTC